This T cell receptor beta chain was retrieved from a study of T cells in Graves' hyperthyroidism and ophthalmopathy. Researchers amplified the TCR beta CDR3 regions from RNA transcripts. During a first-round RT-PCR of the TCR CDR3, the HTBI primer set was used. TCRdb reanalysed the multiplex PCR reads using MiXCR and keeps one entry per CDR3 protein. The sample records under 400,000 distinct CDR3 sequences, around 18% being singletons. The V segment lost 8 bases and the J segment 7 bases; nucleotides outside the gene matches: 5. The germline CDR1 and CDR2 sequences are SGHRS and YFSETQ. The CDR3 runs to 12 residues. In its sample, this clonotype was seen many times. No conserved phenylalanine or tryptophan ends this CDR3, so it is likely a read error. Diagnoses rested on clinical symptoms, serum thyroxine and TRAb, thyroid ultrasound and orbital computed tomography.

The receptor's source is a woman in her 40s with Graves' ophthalmopathy. This chain uses TRBV5-1 with TRBJ2-7, with 11 bases lining up with TRBD1. The sample comprised blood. The CDR3 sequence is CASGQGAWEQYL. Here the CDR3 DNA reads TGCGCCAGTGGACAGGGGGCATGGGAGCAGTACCTC.